The present TCR beta chain was sequenced within a study of shared clonotypes between healthy human individuals. Across the study: Donors had three CD4 naive, three CD4 memory, two CD8 naive and one CD8 memory plate apiece. Study-level results: Clonotype sharing across several donors was observed for around 5% of naive CD4 clonotypes.

Each sorted subset replicate got 200 ng genomic DNA, 25,000 to 30,000 genomes. TCRdb's copy holds only in-frame clones and misses some; the assay was immunoSEQ multiplex PCR. The sample holds hundreds of thousands of clones, less than 97% seen once. Germline CDR1 is MDHEN and CDR2 is SYDVKM. V was shortened by 3 bases and J by 2 bases, with 11 bases between the two germline ends. This CDR3 spans 14 amino acids. CD45RO-negative CD8 cells positively selected for CCR7 made up the naive population, which excluded terminally differentiated effector memory CD45RA+ cells. Adult donors, all healthy and HIV-negative, had no recent acute infections or vaccinations. In regard to this clone: Its specificity is unknown.

Material for sequencing was naive CD8+ T cells sorted from blood. The chain has TRBV28 and TRBJ2-7; TRBD1 might be the D (5 bases). The TCR sequence derives from a woman in her 30s in good health. The CDR3, as DNA: TGTGCCAGCAGTTTTTTGGACAACACCTACGAGCAGTACTTC. Amino acid sequence: CASSFLDNTYEQYF.